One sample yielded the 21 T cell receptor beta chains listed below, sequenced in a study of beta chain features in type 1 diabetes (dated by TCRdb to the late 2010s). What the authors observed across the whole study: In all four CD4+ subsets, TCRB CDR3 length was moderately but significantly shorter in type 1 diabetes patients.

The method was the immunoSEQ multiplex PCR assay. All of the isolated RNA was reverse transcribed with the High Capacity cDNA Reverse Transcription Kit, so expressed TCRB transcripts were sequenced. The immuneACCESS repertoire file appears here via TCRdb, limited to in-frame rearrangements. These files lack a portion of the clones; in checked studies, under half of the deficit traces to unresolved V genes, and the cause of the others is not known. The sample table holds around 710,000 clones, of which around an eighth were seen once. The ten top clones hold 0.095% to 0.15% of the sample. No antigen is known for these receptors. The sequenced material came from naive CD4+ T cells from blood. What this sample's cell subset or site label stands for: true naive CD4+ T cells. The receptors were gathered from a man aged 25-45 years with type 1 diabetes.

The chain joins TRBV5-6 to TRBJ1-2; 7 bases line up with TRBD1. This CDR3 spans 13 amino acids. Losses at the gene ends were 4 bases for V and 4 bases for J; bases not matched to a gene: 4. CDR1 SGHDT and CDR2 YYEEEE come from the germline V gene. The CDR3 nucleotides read TGTGCCAGCAGCGATCAGGGGGTCTATGGCTACACCTTC. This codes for CASSDQGVYGYTF.

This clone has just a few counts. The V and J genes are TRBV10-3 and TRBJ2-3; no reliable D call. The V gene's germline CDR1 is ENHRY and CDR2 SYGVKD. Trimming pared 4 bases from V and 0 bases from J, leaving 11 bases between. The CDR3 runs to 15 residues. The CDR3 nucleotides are TGTGCCATCAGTGGCAGCCTGACTAGCACAGATACGCAGTATTTT. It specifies CAISGSLTSTDTQYF.

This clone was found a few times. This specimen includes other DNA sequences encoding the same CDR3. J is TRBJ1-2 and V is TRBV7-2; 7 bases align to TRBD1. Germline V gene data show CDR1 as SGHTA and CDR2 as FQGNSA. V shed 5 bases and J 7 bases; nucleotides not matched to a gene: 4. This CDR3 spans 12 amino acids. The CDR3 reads CASSLDRVGYTF. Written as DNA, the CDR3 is TGTGCCAGCAGCCTCGACAGGGTTGGCTACACCTTC.

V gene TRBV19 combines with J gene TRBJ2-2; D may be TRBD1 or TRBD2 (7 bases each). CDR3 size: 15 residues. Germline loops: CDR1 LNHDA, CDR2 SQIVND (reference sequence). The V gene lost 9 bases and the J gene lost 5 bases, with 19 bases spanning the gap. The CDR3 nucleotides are TGTGCCAGCGGCTCGTCAGGGGGGGTGACCGGGGAGCTGTTTTTT. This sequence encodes CASGSSGGVTGELFF.

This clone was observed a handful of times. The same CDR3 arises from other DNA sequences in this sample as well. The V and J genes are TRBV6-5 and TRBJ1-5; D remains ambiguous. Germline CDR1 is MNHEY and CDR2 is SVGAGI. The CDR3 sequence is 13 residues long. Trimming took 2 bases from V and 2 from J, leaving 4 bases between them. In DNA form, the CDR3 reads TGTGCCAGCAGTTACGGCGGCAATCAGCCCCAGCATTTT. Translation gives CASSYGGNQPQHF.

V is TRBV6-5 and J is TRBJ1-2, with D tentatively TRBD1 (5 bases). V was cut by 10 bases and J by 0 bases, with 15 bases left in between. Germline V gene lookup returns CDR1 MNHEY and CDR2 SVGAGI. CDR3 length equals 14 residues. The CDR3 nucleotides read TGTGCCACCCTGGGGCGGCAAGCTAACTATGGCTACACCTTC. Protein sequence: CATLGRQANYGYTF.

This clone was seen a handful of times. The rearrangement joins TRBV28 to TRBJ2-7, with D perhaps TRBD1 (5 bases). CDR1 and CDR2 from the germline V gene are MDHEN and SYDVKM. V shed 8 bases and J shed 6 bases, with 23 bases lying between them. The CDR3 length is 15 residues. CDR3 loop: CASYSQGTTDREQYF. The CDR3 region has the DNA TGTGCCAGCTACTCCCAGGGCACGACGGATCGCGAGCAGTACTTC.

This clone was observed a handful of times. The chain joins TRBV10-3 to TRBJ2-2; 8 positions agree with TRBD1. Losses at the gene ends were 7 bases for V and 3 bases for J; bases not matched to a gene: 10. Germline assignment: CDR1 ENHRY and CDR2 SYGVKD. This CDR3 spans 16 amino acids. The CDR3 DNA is TGTGCCATCAACCAGGGTGGACAGGGAGACACCGGGGAGCTGTTTTTT. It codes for CAINQGGQGDTGELFF.

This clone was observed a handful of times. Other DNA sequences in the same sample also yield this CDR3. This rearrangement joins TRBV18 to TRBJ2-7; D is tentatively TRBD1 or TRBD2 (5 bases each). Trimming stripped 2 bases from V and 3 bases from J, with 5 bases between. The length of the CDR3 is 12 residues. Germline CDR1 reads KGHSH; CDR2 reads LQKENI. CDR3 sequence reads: CASSPGGYEQYF. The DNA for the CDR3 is TGTGCCAGCTCACCAGGGGGCTACGAGCAGTACTTC.

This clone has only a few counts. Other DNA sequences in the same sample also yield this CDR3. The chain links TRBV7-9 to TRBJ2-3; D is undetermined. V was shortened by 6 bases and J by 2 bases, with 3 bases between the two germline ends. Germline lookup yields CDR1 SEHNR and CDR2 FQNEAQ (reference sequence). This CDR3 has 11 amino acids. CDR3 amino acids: CASSDTDTQYF. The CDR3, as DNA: TGTGCCAGCAGTGACACAGATACGCAGTATTTT. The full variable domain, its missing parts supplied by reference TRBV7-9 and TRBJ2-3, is DTGVSQNPRHKITKRGQNVTFRCDPISEHNRLYWYRQTLGQGPEFLTYFQNEAQLEKSRLLSDRFSAERPKGSFSTLEIQRTEQGDSAMYLCASSDTDTQYFGPGTRLTVL.

The CDR3 DNA is TGTGCCAGCAGTCCGACCGGGACAGGGAGCTCCTACGAGCAGTACTTC. Translation: CASSPTGTGSSYEQYF. V gene TRBV28 combines with J gene TRBJ2-7; 9 bases agree with TRBD1. The germline V gene has CDR1 MDHEN and CDR2 SYDVKM. The CDR3 has 16 residues. Trimming took 5 bases from V and 0 from J; bases not matched to a gene: 8. Together with reference TRBV28 and TRBJ2-7, the CDR3 gives the full variable domain: DVKVTQSSRYLVKRTGEKVFLECVQDMDHENMFWYRQDPGLGLRLIYFSYDVKMKEKGDIPEGYSVSREKKERFSLILESASTNQTSMYLCASSPTGTGSSYEQYFGPGTRLTVT.

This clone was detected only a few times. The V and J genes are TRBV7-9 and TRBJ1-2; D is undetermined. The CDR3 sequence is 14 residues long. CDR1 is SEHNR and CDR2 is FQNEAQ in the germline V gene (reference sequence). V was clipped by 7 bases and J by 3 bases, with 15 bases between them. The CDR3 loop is CASTRAGIDYGYTF. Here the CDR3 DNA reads TGTGCCAGCACCAGAGCTGGTATTGACTATGGCTACACCTTC. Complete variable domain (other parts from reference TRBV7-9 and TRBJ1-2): DTGVSQNPRHKITKRGQNVTFRCDPISEHNRLYWYRQTLGQGPEFLTYFQNEAQLEKSRLLSDRFSAERPKGSFSTLEIQRTEQGDSAMYLCASTRAGIDYGYTFGSGTRLTVV.

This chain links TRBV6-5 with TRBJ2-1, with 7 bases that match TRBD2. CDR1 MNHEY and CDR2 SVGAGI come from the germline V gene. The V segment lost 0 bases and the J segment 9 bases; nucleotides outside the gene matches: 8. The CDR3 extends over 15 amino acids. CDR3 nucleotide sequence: TGTGCCAGCAGTTACTCAGGCGGAGGCGGGGGTGAGCAGTTCTTC. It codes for CASSYSGGGGGEQFF.

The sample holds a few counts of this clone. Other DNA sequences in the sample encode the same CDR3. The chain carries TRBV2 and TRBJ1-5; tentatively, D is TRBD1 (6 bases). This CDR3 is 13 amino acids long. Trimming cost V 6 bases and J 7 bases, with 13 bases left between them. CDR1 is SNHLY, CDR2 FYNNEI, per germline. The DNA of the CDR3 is TGTGCCAGCAGCGTAAGGGGGAACCAGCCCCAGCATTTT. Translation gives CASSVRGNQPQHF. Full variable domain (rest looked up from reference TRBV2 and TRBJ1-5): EPEVTQTPSHQVTQMGQEVILRCVPISNHLYFYWYRQILGQKVEFLVSFYNNEISEKSEIFDDQFSVERPDGSNFTLKIRSTKLEDSAMYFCASSVRGNQPQHFGDGTRLSIL.

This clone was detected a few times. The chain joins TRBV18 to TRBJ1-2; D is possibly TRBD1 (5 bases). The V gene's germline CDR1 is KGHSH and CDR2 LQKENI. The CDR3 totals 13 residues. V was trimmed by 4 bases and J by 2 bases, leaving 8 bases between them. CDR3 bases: TGTGCCAGCTCACGGGACCGAAACTATGGCTACACCTTC. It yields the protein CASSRDRNYGYTF.

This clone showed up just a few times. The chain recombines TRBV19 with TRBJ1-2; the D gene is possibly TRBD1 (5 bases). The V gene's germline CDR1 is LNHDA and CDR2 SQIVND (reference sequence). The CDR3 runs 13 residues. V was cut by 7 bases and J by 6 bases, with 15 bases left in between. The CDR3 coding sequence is TGTGCCAGTAAACCGCCAGGGCCCAATGGCTACACCTTC. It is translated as CASKPPGPNGYTF. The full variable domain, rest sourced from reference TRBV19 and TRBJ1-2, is DGGITQSPKYLFRKEGQNVTLSCEQNLNHDAMYWYRQDPGQGLRLIYYSQIVNDFQKGDIAEGYSVSREKKESFPLTVTSAQKNPTAFYLCASKPPGPNGYTFGSGTRLTVV.

This CDR3 reads CASSDRGDTGELFF. CDR3 nucleotide sequence: TGCGCCAGCAGCGACAGGGGGGACACCGGGGAGCTGTTTTTT. V and J are TRBV23-1 and TRBJ2-2, with 9 bases fitting TRBD1. Being an ORF, TRBV23-1 has a function that is uncertain. The CDR3 has 14 residues. V lost 6 bases, J lost 3 bases, and 2 bases stayed unmatched.

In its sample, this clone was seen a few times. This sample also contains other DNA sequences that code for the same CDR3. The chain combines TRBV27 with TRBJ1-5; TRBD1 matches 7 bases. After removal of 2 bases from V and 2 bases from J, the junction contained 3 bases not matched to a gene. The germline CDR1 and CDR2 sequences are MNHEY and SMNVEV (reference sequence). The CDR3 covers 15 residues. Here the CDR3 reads CASSLRTGGNQPQHF. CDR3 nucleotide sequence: TGTGCCAGCAGTTTACGAACAGGGGGCAATCAGCCCCAGCATTTT.

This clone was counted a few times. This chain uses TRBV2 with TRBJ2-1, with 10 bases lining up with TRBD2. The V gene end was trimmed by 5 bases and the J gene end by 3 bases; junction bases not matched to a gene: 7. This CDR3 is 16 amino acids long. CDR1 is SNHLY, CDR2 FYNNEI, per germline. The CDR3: CASSPPSGGLYNEQFF. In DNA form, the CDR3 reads TGTGCCAGCAGTCCCCCTAGCGGGGGCCTCTACAATGAGCAGTTCTTC.

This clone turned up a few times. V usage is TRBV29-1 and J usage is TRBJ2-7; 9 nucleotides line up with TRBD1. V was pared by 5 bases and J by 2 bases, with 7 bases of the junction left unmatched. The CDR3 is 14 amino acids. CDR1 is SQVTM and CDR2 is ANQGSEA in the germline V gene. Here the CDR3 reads CSVKPGQGTYEQYF. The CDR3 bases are TGCAGCGTTAAACCGGGACAGGGTACCTACGAGCAGTACTTC.

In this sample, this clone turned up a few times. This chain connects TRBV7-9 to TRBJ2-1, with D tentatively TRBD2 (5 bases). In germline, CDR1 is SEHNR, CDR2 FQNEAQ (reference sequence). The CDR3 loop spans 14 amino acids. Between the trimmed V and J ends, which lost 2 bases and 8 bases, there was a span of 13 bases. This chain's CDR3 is CASSLFSSSDEQFF. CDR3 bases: TGTGCCAGCAGCTTATTTTCTAGTAGCGATGAGCAGTTCTTC.